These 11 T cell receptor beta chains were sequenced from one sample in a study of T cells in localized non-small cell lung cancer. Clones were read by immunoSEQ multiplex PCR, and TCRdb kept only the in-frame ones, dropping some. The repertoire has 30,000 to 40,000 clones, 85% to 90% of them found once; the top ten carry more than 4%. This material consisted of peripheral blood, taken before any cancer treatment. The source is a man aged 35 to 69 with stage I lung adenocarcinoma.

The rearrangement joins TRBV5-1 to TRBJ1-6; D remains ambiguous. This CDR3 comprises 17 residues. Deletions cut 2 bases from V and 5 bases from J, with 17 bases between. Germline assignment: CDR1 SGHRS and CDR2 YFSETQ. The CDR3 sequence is CASSFSGRADDNSPLHF. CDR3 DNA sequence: TGCGCCAGCAGCTTTTCTGGACGAGCCGACGATAATTCACCCCTCCACTTT. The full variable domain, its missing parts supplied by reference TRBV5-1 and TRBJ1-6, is KAGVTQTPRYLIKTRGQQVTLSCSPISGHRSVSWYQQTPGQGLQFLFEYFSETQRNKGNFPGRFSGRQFSNSRSEMNVSTLELGDSALYLCASSFSGRADDNSPLHFGNGTRLTVT.

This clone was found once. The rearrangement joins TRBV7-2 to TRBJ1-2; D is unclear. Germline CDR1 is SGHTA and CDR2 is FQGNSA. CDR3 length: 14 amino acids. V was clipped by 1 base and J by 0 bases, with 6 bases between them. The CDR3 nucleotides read TGTGCCAGCAGCTTAGGGATGACTAACTATGGCTACACCTTC. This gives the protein CASSLGMTNYGYTF.

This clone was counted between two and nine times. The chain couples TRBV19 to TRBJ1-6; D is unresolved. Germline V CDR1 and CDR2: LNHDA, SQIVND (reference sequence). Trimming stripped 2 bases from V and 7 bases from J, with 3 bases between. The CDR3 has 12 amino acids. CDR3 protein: CASSIRNSPLHF. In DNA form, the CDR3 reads TGTGCCAGTAGTATAAGGAATTCACCCCTCCACTTT.

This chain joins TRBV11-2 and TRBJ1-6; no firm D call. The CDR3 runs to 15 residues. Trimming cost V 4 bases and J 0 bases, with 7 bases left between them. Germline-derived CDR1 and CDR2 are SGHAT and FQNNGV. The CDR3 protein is CASSSESSYNSPLHF. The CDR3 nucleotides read TGTGCCAGCAGCTCCGAAAGCTCCTATAATTCACCCCTCCACTTT.

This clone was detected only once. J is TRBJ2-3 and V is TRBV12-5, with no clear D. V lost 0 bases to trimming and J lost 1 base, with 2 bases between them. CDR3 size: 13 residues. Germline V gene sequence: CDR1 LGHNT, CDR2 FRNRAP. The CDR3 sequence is CASGLVGTDTQYF. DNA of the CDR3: TGTGCTAGTGGTTTGGTGGGCACAGATACGCAGTATTTT.

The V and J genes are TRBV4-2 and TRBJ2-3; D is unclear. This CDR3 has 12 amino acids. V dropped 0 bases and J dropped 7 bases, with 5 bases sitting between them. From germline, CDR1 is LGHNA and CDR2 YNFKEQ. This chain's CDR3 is CASSQDWNTQYF. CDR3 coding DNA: TGTGCCAGCAGCCAAGATTGGAATACGCAGTATTTT.

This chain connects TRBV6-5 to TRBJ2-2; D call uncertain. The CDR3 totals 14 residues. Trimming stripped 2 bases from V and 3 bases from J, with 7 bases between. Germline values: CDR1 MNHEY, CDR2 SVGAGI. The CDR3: CASSYNFDTGELFF. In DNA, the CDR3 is TGTGCCAGCAGTTACAACTTCGACACCGGGGAGCTGTTTTTT.

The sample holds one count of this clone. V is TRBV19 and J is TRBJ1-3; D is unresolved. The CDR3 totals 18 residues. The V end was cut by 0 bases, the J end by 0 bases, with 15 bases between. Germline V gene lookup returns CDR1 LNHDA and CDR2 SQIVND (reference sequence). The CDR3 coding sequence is TGTGCCAGTAGTATAGATCGATCAGGCTTTAACTCTGGAAACACCATATATTTT. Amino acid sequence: CASSIDRSGFNSGNTIYF.

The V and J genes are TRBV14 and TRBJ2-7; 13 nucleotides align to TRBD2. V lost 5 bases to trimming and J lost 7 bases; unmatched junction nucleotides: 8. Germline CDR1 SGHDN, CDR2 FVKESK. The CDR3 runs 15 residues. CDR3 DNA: TGTGCCAGCAGCTCCGGACTAGCGGGGGTAGGGGAGCAGTACTTC. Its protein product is CASSSGLAGVGEQYF.

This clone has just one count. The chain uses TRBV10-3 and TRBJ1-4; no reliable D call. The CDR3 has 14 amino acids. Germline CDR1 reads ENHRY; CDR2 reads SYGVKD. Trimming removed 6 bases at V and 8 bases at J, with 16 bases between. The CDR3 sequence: CAIRGPGSNEKLFF. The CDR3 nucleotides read TGTGCCATCAGGGGTCCGGGCTCCAACGAAAAACTGTTTTTT.

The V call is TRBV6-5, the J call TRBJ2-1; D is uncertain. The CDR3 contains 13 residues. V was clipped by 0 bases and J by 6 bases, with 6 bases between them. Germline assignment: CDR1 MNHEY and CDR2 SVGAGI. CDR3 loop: CASSYSMGNEQFF. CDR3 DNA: TGTGCCAGCAGTTACTCGATGGGCAATGAGCAGTTCTTC.